This T cell receptor beta chain was obtained from a study of shared clonotypes between healthy human individuals. About the study: Every donor yielded three CD4 naive, three CD4 memory, two CD8 naive and one CD8 memory plate. Overall study findings and caveats: Naive CD4 clonotype sharing across several donors was about 5%.

CD45RO negativity and positive selection for CCR7 defined naive CD8 cells, a population that excluded terminally differentiated effector memory CD45RA+ cells. Once extracted for a subset, genomic DNA was divided evenly among several immunoSEQ plates. Assay: immunoSEQ multiplex PCR; the TCRdb copy retains only in-frame clones and omits some. The sample carries under 850,000 clones, more than 85% recorded once. This clone is a singleton in its sample. What it recognizes is unknown. Sequenced input: naive CD8+ T cells sorted from blood. The origin of this receptor is a man aged 30 to 45 in good health.

Written as DNA, the CDR3 is TGCGCCAGCAGTGGTCAGGGCTGGAAGGATGAGCAGTTCTTC. This gives the protein CASSGQGWKDEQFF. The J gene is TRBJ2-1, the V gene TRBV10-1; D might be TRBD1 (5 bases). Per the germline V gene, CDR1 is WNHNN and CDR2 is SYGVQD (reference sequence). The CDR3 has 14 amino acids. The V end was cut by 4 bases, the J end by 8 bases, with 15 bases between.